The next 18 T cell receptor beta chains were all read from a single sample in a study of cytomegalovirus exposure and HLA in healthy donors. Vbeta (60) and Jbeta (13) primers were used in the PCR. Clones were sequenced by immunoSEQ multiplex PCR, and TCRdb holds only the in-frame ones, with some missing. The sample has roughly 120,000 clones. The sample was PBMCs. The receptor source for this set is a man aged 25-40 years in good health and CMV-seronegative.

V gene TRBV25-1 combines with J gene TRBJ1-5; D gene uncertain. This CDR3 spans 13 amino acids. From germline, CDR1 is MGHDK and CDR2 SYGVNS. Trimming stripped 3 bases from V and 6 bases from J, with 9 bases between. CDR3 DNA: TGTGCCAGCAGTGATGTGGGGAGTCAGCCCCAGCATTTT. Translating it yields CASSDVGSQPQHF. The full variable domain, in which reference TRBV25-1 and TRBJ1-5 provide the parts outside the CDR3, is EADIYQTPRYLVIGTGKKITLECSQTMGHDKMYWYQQDPGMELHLIHYSYGVNSTEKGDLSSESTVSRIRTEHFPLTLESARPSHTSQYLCASSDVGSQPQHFGDGTRLSIL.

The chain links TRBV9 to TRBJ2-2, with D hard to call. CDR3 length equals 12 residues. V dropped 7 bases and J dropped 4 bases, with 8 bases sitting between them. Germline CDR1 SGDLS, CDR2 YYNGEE. The CDR3 nucleotides read TGTGCCAGCCTCTCGGGCACCGGGGAGCTGTTTTTT. Its translation: CASLSGTGELFF.

The rearrangement links TRBV30 to TRBJ1-4; the D gene is possibly TRBD1 (5 bases). CDR1 GTSNPN and CDR2 SVGIG come from the germline V gene (reference sequence). The CDR3 is 14 residues long. The ends were cut back, 3 bases at V and 6 bases at J, with 14 bases in the middle. The CDR3 is CAWRGVEVDEKLFF. CDR3 bases: TGTGCCTGGAGAGGGGTTGAGGTAGATGAAAAACTGTTTTTT.

The chain employs TRBV5-6 and TRBJ1-5, with 7 bases identical to TRBD1. The CDR3 has 14 amino acids. The V gene's germline CDR1 is SGHDT and CDR2 YYEEEE. V shed 7 bases, J shed 3 bases, and the junction held 7 bases outside the gene matches. The CDR3 bases are TGTGCCAGCCGGACCCAGGGGGACAATCAGCCCCAGCATTTT. Protein product: CASRTQGDNQPQHF.

This sequence joins TRBV28 and TRBJ1-2; D might be TRBD1 (5 bases). The germline V gene encodes CDR1 MDHEN and CDR2 SYDVKM. Between the trimmed V and J ends, which lost 1 base and 8 bases, there was a span of 20 bases. CDR3 length: 16 residues. CDR3 region: CASSLLRQSPGNGYTF. CDR3 in DNA: TGTGCCAGCAGTTTATTGAGACAGTCCCCAGGGAACGGCTACACCTTC.

The genes are TRBV28 and TRBJ1-2, with 8 bases identical to TRBD1. This CDR3 is 15 amino acids long. The germline CDR1 and CDR2 sequences are MDHEN and SYDVKM. The V gene end was trimmed by 6 bases and the J gene end by 8 bases; junction bases not matched to a gene: 14. CDR3 sequence: CASSHPGQGGRGYTF. CDR3 DNA: TGTGCCAGCAGCCACCCAGGACAGGGTGGCCGGGGCTACACCTTC.

The V gene is TRBV11-2, the J gene TRBJ2-3, with 11 bases aligning to TRBD2. The CDR3 runs 15 residues. Germline V gives CDR1 SGHAT, CDR2 FQNNGV. V trimming: 5 bases; J trimming: 3 bases; junction bases outside the gene matches: 4. CDR3 DNA sequence: TGTGCCAGCAGCCCCTTAGCGGGAGGGACAGATACGCAGTATTTT. It is translated as CASSPLAGGTDTQYF.

The chain is built from TRBV7-9 and TRBJ2-7; D gene uncertain. CDR1 and CDR2 (germline): SEHNR, FQNEAQ (reference sequence). This CDR3 contains 12 residues. The V gene lost 4 bases and the J gene lost 2 bases, with 6 bases spanning the gap. The CDR3 nucleotides read TGTGCCAGCAGCTCCACGGCCTACGAGCAGTACTTC. It encodes CASSSTAYEQYF.

CDR3 coding DNA: TGTGCCAGCAGGGGGACTAGCGGCCTCCAAGAGACCCAGTACTTC. Its translation: CASRGTSGLQETQYF. V is TRBV5-5 and J is TRBJ2-5, with 11 bases that match TRBD2. Germline V gene lookup returns CDR1 SGHKS and CDR2 YYEKEE (reference sequence). This CDR3 comprises 15 residues. J was trimmed by 1 base and V by 5 bases; bases with no gene match: 4.

The chain carries TRBV4-3 and TRBJ1-6; maybe TRBD1 (6 bases). V lost 0 bases and J lost 4, with 7 bases in between. The germline V gene has CDR1 LGHNA and CDR2 YSLEER. The CDR3 contains 15 residues. The CDR3 DNA follows: TGCGCCAGCAGCCAAGATAGGGGGTATAATTCACCCCTCCACTTT. It translates to CASSQDRGYNSPLHF.

The V gene is TRBV9, the J gene TRBJ2-1, with D possibly matching TRBD1 (5 bases). Trimming took off 2 bases at V and 6 bases at J, with 12 bases between the two ends. This CDR3 is built from 14 residues. Germline lookup yields CDR1 SGDLS and CDR2 YYNGEE. CDR3 sequence: CASSVSGWTNEQFF. The CDR3 DNA follows: TGTGCCAGCAGCGTTTCAGGGTGGACCAATGAGCAGTTCTTC.

V gene TRBV4-3 combines with J gene TRBJ2-7; a possible D gene is TRBD1 (6 bases). This CDR3 contains 15 residues. Trimming took 3 bases from V and 0 from J, leaving 12 bases between them. Looked up from germline, CDR1 is LGHNA and CDR2 is YSLEER. The CDR3 is CASSQDRDNSYEQYF. Written as DNA, the CDR3 is TGCGCCAGCAGCCAGGACCGGGACAACTCCTACGAGCAGTACTTC.

V is TRBV7-6 and J is TRBJ2-3; TRBD1 is a possible D gene (6 bases). The CDR3 consists of 15 residues. V lost 5 bases to trimming and J lost 3 bases, with 15 bases between them. Germline-derived CDR1 and CDR2 are SGHVS and FNYEAQ. The CDR3 nucleotides are TGTGCCAGCAGCCAGCGACAGGAGAGGACAGATACGCAGTATTTT. Its translation: CASSQRQERTDTQYF.

V and J are TRBV10-1 and TRBJ2-2; tentative D call: TRBD2 (6 bases). CDR1 is WNHNN and CDR2 is SYGVQD in the germline V gene (reference sequence). The CDR3 is 13 residues long. Trimming took 4 bases from V and 10 from J, leaving 13 bases between them. Written as DNA, the CDR3 is TGCGCCAGCAGTGCGGCGGGGCGATTGGAGCTGTTTTTT. Translation: CASSAAGRLELFF.

The V gene is TRBV9, the J gene TRBJ1-1; no firm D call. CDR3 length equals 15 residues. The V and J ends lost 0 bases and 2 bases respectively, with 11 bases between them. Germline V gene data show CDR1 as SGDLS and CDR2 as YYNGEE. This CDR3 reads CASSVEARGNTEAFF. CDR3 sequence (DNA): TGTGCCAGCAGCGTAGAAGCGCGGGGTAACACTGAAGCTTTCTTT.

The rearrangement links TRBV11-2 to TRBJ1-1; D is uncertain. The CDR3 length is 13 residues. V was clipped by 8 bases and J by 0 bases, with 10 bases between them. Germline V CDR1 and CDR2: SGHAT, FQNNGV. CDR3 coding DNA: TGTGCCAGCGCTATTTACCTGAACACTGAAGCTTTCTTT. It is translated as CASAIYLNTEAFF.

The V and J genes are TRBV28 and TRBJ2-1; D might be TRBD1 (6 bases). CDR3 length: 17 residues. The germline V gene has CDR1 MDHEN and CDR2 SYDVKM. V shed 6 bases and J shed 9 bases, with 27 bases lying between them. CDR3 bases: TGTGCCAGCAGGAGAGGTGGGGGCTCGCCAATGAGTGTTGAGCAGTTCTTC. Translating it yields CASRRGGGSPMSVEQFF.

The V call is TRBV4-1, the J call TRBJ2-3, with 11 bases that match TRBD1. The germline V gene has CDR1 MGHRA and CDR2 YSYEKL. After removal of 3 bases from V and 6 bases from J, the junction contained 8 bases not matched to a gene. This CDR3 comprises 16 residues. The CDR3: CASSHNGQGAGDTQYF. CDR3 nucleotide sequence: TGCGCCAGCAGCCATAATGGACAGGGGGCAGGGGATACGCAGTATTTT.